The TCR beta chain described here comes from a study of Ad26.COV2.S vaccination and SARS-CoV-2 variants. The wider study: The donor was enrolled in the Ad26.COV2.S arm of the COV1001 trial.

Trimming left V 0 bases short and J 5 bases short, with 5 bases between. This CDR3 contains 13 residues. In germline, CDR1 is LGHDT, CDR2 YNNKEL (reference sequence). The treatment: some 20 received Ad26.COV2.S at low or high dose, single or two shots; several received placebo; per-sample allocation not given. Samples were taken on day 63 after the first vaccine or placebo injection. Produced via immunoSEQ multiplex PCR; TCRdb's table is partial and in-frame only. The sample comprises approximately 400,000 clones, 83% of which are singletons, and approximately 7.8% rests with the top ten. The sample consisted of peripheral blood, taken in a trial of Ad26.COV2.S vaccine versus placebo. This chain uses TRBV3-1 (or the pseudogene TRBV3-2) with TRBJ1-5, with D unclear. This clonotype originated in a person between 18 and 65 years old who received the Ad26.COV2.S COVID-19 vaccine or a placebo. The CDR3 spells CASSQEVDQPQHF. CDR3 nucleotides: TGTGCCAGCAGCCAAGAGGTGGATCAGCCCCAGCATTTT.